This TCR beta chain was sequenced in a study of shared clonotypes between healthy human individuals (TCRdb year 2020). Regarding the study in general: Three men and a couple of women, aged 18 to 49 years, made up the cohort. For each donor, CD4 naive and CD4 memory were each run on three plates, CD8 naive on two plates, and CD8 memory on one plate. The study deeply sequenced blood TCR repertoires of five healthy adults to estimate repertoire size and the extent of clonotype sharing between individuals. Different laboratories and diverse techniques were used to prepare libraries and sequence TCR repertoires, to increase sequencing depth and limit assay-specific biases. Between about 0.94 and 8.9 billion PBMCs per donor were obtained by leukapheresis.

What the research found in general, with its limitations: The small number of donors limited the genetic and exposure-history diversity represented. Sharing across several donors was observed for around 5% of naive CD4, 3% to 3.5% of naive CD8, over 2% of memory CD4, and about 0.4% of memory CD8 clonotypes. Sampling was restricted to blood, and TCR repertoires in tissues likely differ from the TCR repertoires found in blood. Higher generation probabilities were observed for clonotypes shared by all four sorted-subset donors than for non-shared clonotypes. Estimated clonotype richness was generally larger for naive than for memory subsets. Incomplete sequencing was indicated by rarefaction of sorted-subset datasets, despite the large sequencing depth. Based on pairwise subsampling, the degree of clonotype sharing among donors was expected to be affected by sequencing depth.

CD8 naive samples were obtained by positive selection for CCR7 among CD45RO-negative cells, yielding a CD45RA+CCR7+ population from which TemRA cells were excluded. The donors were healthy, HIV-negative adults who had no recently reported acute infections or vaccinations. Every donor was a Caucasian adult living in Nashville, Tennessee, USA. Blood was collected by leukapheresis, and PBMCs were isolated by Ficoll-Histopaque density gradient centrifugation and then cryopreserved in liquid nitrogen vapor phase. Analytical flow cytometry was used to check the purity and quantity of each magnetically sorted T cell population. From each sorted fraction, genomic DNA was isolated and quantified by UV absorbance on a Nanodrop 2000c. Comment on this clone: The specificity of this receptor is unknown. Base qualities were left out, and no much larger clone turns up one base away.

Using the deep immunoSEQ assay, TCR CDR3 regions were amplified from genomic DNA by multiplex PCR. Extracted genomic DNA from each cell subset was distributed evenly across all wells of several immunoSEQ 96-well plates, and each plate was treated as a replicate. For sorted subsets, each replicate PCR was loaded with roughly 200 ng genomic DNA, equivalent to 30,000 to 35,000 T cell genomes. Purified libraries were measured with a Qubit 3.0 fluorometer, size-checked on a Bioanalyzer 2100, and measured again with the KAPA Library Quantification kit. Every immunoSEQ 96-well plate was sequenced on a dedicated single-read 150-cycle Illumina NextSeq 550 flow cell. Processing in the source paper ran as follows. Because the immunoSEQ output held only junctional sequences and lacked quality scores, the filtering could not match the filtering applied to full-length reads. Sequences were annotated with PyIR, a Python wrapper for IgBLAST v1.9, and V/J genes and CDR3 were assigned using IMGT germline references. Any read was removed if the V/J assignment was weak (E-value above 1e-6), the CDR3 was missing, or the read contained stop codons, out-of-frame junctions, or ambiguous translated residues. V3J clonotypes were defined as sequences sharing the same inferred V gene, J gene, and CDR3 amino acid sequence. Percentage overlap between repertoires was calculated by dividing the number of shared unique clonotypes by the size of the smaller repertoire. Richness of each repertoire was evaluated using RTK rarefaction, the Chao1 estimator, and Recon v2.1 estimates of unobserved clonotypes. Generation probabilities for all TCRbeta clonotypes obtained by the gDNA method from several donors were computed using OLGA. TCRdb carries this immuneACCESS record with in-frame sequences only. Its versions omit some clonotypes, under half of them owing to an unresolved V gene in the studies checked, with the rest unexplained. V, J and clone size were drawn from that table, and D and trimming were deduced from the DNA. This sample is represented by more than 550,000 clones; 92% of them were singletons. Jointly, the top ten make up 24% of the sample.

Trimming at the junction amounts to 7 bases on V and 5 bases on J, and the germline ends lie 12 bases apart. CDR1 and CDR2, per the germline V gene, are SGHAT and FQNNGV. The CDR3 measures 12 amino acids from cysteine to phenylalanine. Kept here is only the CDR3 DNA, which spans 36 bases and is read in frame from base 1. The receptor comes from a man aged 25-45 years in good health. The rearrangement combines TRBV11-2 with TRBJ2-7, with TRBD2 tentatively as D gene (5 bases match). Sequencing was performed on naive CD8+ T cells sorted from blood. Explained via the paper, the cell subset or site label denotes: CD45RA+CCR7+. The CDR3 protein: CASKLLGDEQYF. The DNA sequence reads TGTGCCAGCAAACTACTAGGCGACGAGCAGTACTTC.